Below, 2 T cell receptor beta chains from the same sample are listed, as sequenced in a study of blood T cell repertoires in COVID-19. Assay: immunoSEQ multiplex PCR; the TCRdb copy retains only in-frame clones and omits some. There are 300,000 to 450,000 clones in the sample; 85% occur only once, and about 3.6% lies in the top ten. The sample comprised peripheral blood. The receptors were sampled from a woman aged 18-29 years with acute or convalescent COVID-19.

This clone was detected only a few times. The chain recombines TRBV12-3 or TRBV12-4 with TRBJ1-2; possible D gene TRBD1, 5 bases. The CDR3 runs 13 residues. The V end lost 0 bases, the J end lost 8 bases, and 10 bases lay between the germline ends. CDR3 in amino acids: CASSLAQEEGYTF. CDR3 sequence (DNA): TGTGCCAGCAGTTTAGCACAGGAAGAAGGCTACACCTTC.

The chain uses TRBV5-6 and TRBJ2-2; possible D gene TRBD2, 6 bases. V was pared by 4 bases and J by 7 bases, with 17 bases between. Germline lookup yields CDR1 SGHDT and CDR2 YYEEEE. The CDR3 totals 15 residues. The CDR3 is CASSRDFRGIGELFF. The CDR3 nucleotides are TGTGCCAGCAGCCGGGACTTTAGGGGTATCGGGGAGCTGTTTTTT.